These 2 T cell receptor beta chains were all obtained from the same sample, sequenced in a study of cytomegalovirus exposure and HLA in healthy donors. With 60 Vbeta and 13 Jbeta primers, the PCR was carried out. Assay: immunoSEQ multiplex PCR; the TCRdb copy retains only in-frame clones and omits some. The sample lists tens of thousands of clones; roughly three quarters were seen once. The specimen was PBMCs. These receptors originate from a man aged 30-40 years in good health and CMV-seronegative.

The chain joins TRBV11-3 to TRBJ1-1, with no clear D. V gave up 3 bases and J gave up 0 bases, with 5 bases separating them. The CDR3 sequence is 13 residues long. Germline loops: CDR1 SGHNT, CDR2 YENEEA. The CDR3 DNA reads TGTGCCAGCAGCTTTACTATGAACACTGAAGCTTTCTTT. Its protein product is CASSFTMNTEAFF.

The CDR3 region is CASSIRTSGIDEQFF. The CDR3, as DNA: TGTGCCAGCAGTATTCGGACTAGCGGGATTGATGAGCAGTTCTTC. The V gene is TRBV27, the J gene TRBJ2-1, with 12 bases fitting TRBD2. The CDR3 has 15 residues. V was clipped by 5 bases and J by 8 bases; unmatched bases: 7. Germline V CDR1 and CDR2: MNHEY, SMNVEV (reference sequence).